This TCR beta chain was found in a study of CD8+CD57+ T cells in acquired aplastic anemia. This clonotype was recorded at least ten times. Losses at the gene ends were 4 bases for V and 1 base for J; bases not matched to a gene: 7. The CDR3 has 15 amino acids. Germline CDR1 reads SGHAT; CDR2 reads FQNNGV. CDR3 and TCR beta VDJ profiling relied on genomic DNA as the template. TCRdb re-called the reads through MiXCR, storing one row per CDR3 protein. Of about 110,000 distinct CDR3 sequences in the sample, roughly 50% are singletons; the top ten hold about a third. The genes are TRBV11-2 and TRBJ2-7; 7 nucleotides agree with TRBD1. The material sequenced was sorted CD4+, CD8+, or CD8+CD57+ T cells (not recorded which) from PBMCs. The TCR originated in a human donor in good health, serving as a control. In DNA, the CDR3 is TGTGCCAGCAGCTCGACAGGGTCTGGTTCCTACGAGCAGTACTTC. Translating gives CASSSTGSGSYEQYF.